The 5 T cell receptor beta chains below come from one sample, sequenced in a study of blood T cell repertoires in COVID-19. Here immunoSEQ multiplex PCR was the method, and the copy in TCRdb shows in-frame clones only, minus some. The sample holds roughly 190,000 clones, roughly 88% seen once. The specimen sequenced was peripheral blood. The receptors were gathered from a woman aged 40 to 50 who had recovered from COVID-19.

The V gene is TRBV5-5, the J gene TRBJ2-3; perhaps TRBD2 as D (6 bases). The V gene's germline CDR1 is SGHKS and CDR2 YYEKEE (reference sequence). The CDR3 spans 15 residues. V lost 0 bases, J lost 2 bases, and 10 bases lay in between. The CDR3 sequence is CASSLAGRHTDTQYF. In DNA, the CDR3 is TGTGCCAGCAGCTTGGCTGGGAGGCACACAGATACGCAGTATTTT.

V is TRBV21-1 and J is TRBJ2-2; the DNA was not compared with TRBD2, the D call given in the table. TRBV21-1 is described as a pseudogene. CDR3 length equals 16 residues. In DNA, the CDR3 is TGTGCCAGCAGCAAGCGGGGGGGGGCGGGCACCGGGGAGCTGTTTTTT. It codes for CASSKRGGAGTGELFF.

The chain uses TRBV6-1 and TRBJ1-1; 10 nucleotides align to TRBD1. V was pared by 4 bases and J by 3 bases, with 8 bases of the junction left unmatched. Germline V lookup: CDR1 MNHNS, CDR2 SASEGT. The CDR3 has 16 residues. The CDR3 coding sequence is TGTGCCAGCAGTGGGACAGGGGGTTCAGGGGACACTGAAGCTTTCTTT. It is translated as CASSGTGGSGDTEAFF.

DNA of the CDR3: TGCGCCAGCAGCCAAGATAAGGCAGGCGCTTATGGCTACACCTTC. It encodes CASSQDKAGAYGYTF. V is TRBV4-1 and J is TRBJ1-2, with D unresolved. The germline V and J ends were trimmed by 0 bases and 5 bases, with 13 bases remaining between them. Germline V lookup: CDR1 MGHRA, CDR2 YSYEKL. The CDR3 totals 15 residues.

This chain connects TRBV28 to TRBJ1-1; D is possibly TRBD1 (6 bases). The CDR3 loop spans 18 amino acids. Per the germline V gene, CDR1 is MDHEN and CDR2 is SYDVKM. Deletions cut 6 bases from V and 0 bases from J, with 23 bases between. CDR3 in DNA: TGTGCCAGCAGGAATTCCGATTACAGGGAAATTCTGAACACTGAAGCTTTCTTT. It encodes CASRNSDYREILNTEAFF.